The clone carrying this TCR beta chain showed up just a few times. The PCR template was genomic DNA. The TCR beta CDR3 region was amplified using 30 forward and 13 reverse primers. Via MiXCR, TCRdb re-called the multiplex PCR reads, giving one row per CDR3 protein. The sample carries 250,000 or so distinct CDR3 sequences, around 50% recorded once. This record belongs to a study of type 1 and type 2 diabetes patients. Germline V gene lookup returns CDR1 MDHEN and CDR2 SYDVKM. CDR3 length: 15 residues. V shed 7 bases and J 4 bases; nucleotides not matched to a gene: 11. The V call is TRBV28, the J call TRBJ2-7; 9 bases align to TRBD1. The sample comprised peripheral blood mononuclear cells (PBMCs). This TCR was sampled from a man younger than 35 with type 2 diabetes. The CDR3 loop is CASTMLGQGRYEQYF. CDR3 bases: TGTGCCAGCACCATGCTCGGACAGGGGAGGTACGAGCAGTACTTC.